This TCR beta chain comes out of a study of blood T cell repertoires in COVID-19. The overall study: PBMCs, B-cell-depleted T cells, or T cells provided the cDNA or gDNA that made up the material.

Recruits, aged about 18 to 100 years, lived in 24 US areas. What the recovered Cohort 3 donors had was two negative PCRs, clearance, or symptom resolution. With 3 bases removed from V and 3 bases from J, the gap between germline ends came to 11 bases. The CDR3 length is 14 residues. Germline values: CDR1 MGHRA, CDR2 YSYEKL. TCRdb's table, derived via immunoSEQ multiplex PCR, lists solely in-frame clones and lacks some. The data contain almost 250,000 clones, 85% to 90% of them seen just once; the ten biggest clones take up 4.1%. The sequence was obtained from a woman aged 30 to 39 who had recovered from COVID-19. This chain joins TRBV4-1 and TRBJ1-2; D ambiguous. The sequenced sample consisted of PBMCs or T cells enriched from blood (not recorded which). The DNA for the CDR3 is TGCGCCAGCAGCCAGTGGCTGTGGCACTATGGCTACACCTTC. Its translation: CASSQWLWHYGYTF.